This T cell receptor beta chain originates from a study of cytotoxic CD8 clonotypes in ibrutinib-treated CLL. Study-wide points: Sustained-remission patients were sampled at different times than progressing patients were. Contraction or stability on treatment was seen for public clonotypes, which were uncommon.

About this clone: The antigen is not known. Germline is not matched at one junction end, which may reflect a read error.

The method was immunoSEQ multiplex PCR; TCRdb's version includes in-frame clones alone and lacks a portion of them. The sample yields over 120,000 clones, about 75% seen once. In germline, CDR1 is KGHSH, CDR2 LQKENI. CDR3 length: 16 amino acids. The V gene is TRBV18, the J gene TRBJ1-2, with D possibly being TRBD1 (6 bases). The source was PBMCs, collected after 24 months of ibrutinib treatment. The TCR sequence derives from a human donor with chronic lymphocytic leukemia. Here the CDR3 reads CASSPPGALLGRLASF. CDR3 nucleotide sequence: TGTGCCAGCTCACCACCGGGGGCCCTTCTAGGGCGGCTTGCCAGCTTC.